Below, 27 T cell receptor beta chains from the same sample are listed, as sequenced in a study of cytomegalovirus exposure and HLA in healthy donors. Profiled with immunoSEQ multiplex PCR; TCRdb holds only in-frame clones, not every one. The table lists some 140,000 clones, roughly 81% of them singletons. Sequenced input: PBMCs. Receptors originate from a woman aged 25 to 45 in good health and CMV-seronegative.

As regards this clone: One junction end disagrees with the germline gene, perhaps due to a read error. The chain joins TRBV4-3 to TRBJ2-7; no reliable D call. The CDR3 has 15 residues. From germline, CDR1 is LGHNA and CDR2 YSLEER. CDR3 nucleotide sequence: TGCGCCAGCAGCCAAGATCGGGTCCTCTGGTACGAACAGTACTTC. Translating it yields CASSQDRVLWYEQYF.

The chain recombines TRBV28 with TRBJ1-4; no clear D gene. The CDR3 contains 15 residues. The germline CDR1 and CDR2 sequences are MDHEN and SYDVKM. V was shortened by 7 bases and J by 6 bases, with 18 bases between the two germline ends. The CDR3 is CASTPSRGKHEKLFF. As DNA, the CDR3 is TGTGCCAGCACCCCTTCCCGGGGTAAACATGAAAAACTGTTTTTT.

This chain connects TRBV11-3 to TRBJ2-7; the D is unclear. The CDR3 runs 17 residues. The V gene lost 6 bases and the J gene lost 4 bases, with 25 bases spanning the gap. Germline-derived CDR1 and CDR2 are SGHNT and YENEEA. This CDR3 reads CASSNLPPGSLGYEQYF. The CDR3 nucleotides read TGTGCCAGCAGTAACTTACCTCCCGGTTCCCTAGGTTACGAGCAGTACTTC.

The chain employs TRBV7-2 and TRBJ2-2; 12 bases are a match to TRBD2. Per the germline V gene, CDR1 is SGHTA and CDR2 is FQGNSA. Germline trimming cut 4 bases from V and 7 bases from J; bases unmatched to any gene: 7. The CDR3 length is 16 residues. CDR3 amino acids: CASSSSGGAGYGELFF. The CDR3 DNA reads as TGTGCCAGCAGCTCTAGCGGGGGGGCAGGATACGGGGAGCTGTTTTTT. The whole variable domain, remainder taken from reference TRBV7-2 and TRBJ2-2, is GAGVSQSPSNKVTEKGKDVELRCDPISGHTALYWYRQSLGQGLEFLIYFQGNSAPDKSGLPSDRFSAERTGGSVSTLTIQRTQQEDSAVYLCASSSSGGAGYGELFFGEGSRLTVL.

This clone was seen a single time. V gene TRBV5-1 combines with J gene TRBJ2-7; tentatively, D is TRBD1 (8 bases). In germline, CDR1 is SGHRS, CDR2 YFSETQ. The CDR3 sequence is 15 residues long. Trimming stripped 4 bases from V and 2 bases from J, with 16 bases between. CDR3 loop: CASSRHRGGTYEQYF. The DNA for the CDR3 is TGCGCCAGCAGCCGCCACAGGGGGGGCACCTACGAGCAGTACTTC.

The gene calls are TRBV5-4 and TRBJ1-2, with 8 nucleotides matching TRBD1. The CDR3 length is 15 residues. Losses at the gene ends were 5 bases for V and 6 bases for J; bases not matched to a gene: 12. CDR1 is SGHNT, CDR2 YYREEE, per germline (reference sequence). Written as DNA, the CDR3 is TGTGCCAGCAGGCCGGGACAGGACGTTCTGGATGGCTACACCTTC. This gives the protein CASRPGQDVLDGYTF.

V and J are TRBV30 and TRBJ1-4, with D tentatively TRBD1 (5 bases). Germline lookup yields CDR1 GTSNPN and CDR2 SVGIG (reference sequence). The CDR3 runs 13 residues. Trimming removed 1 base from V and 5 bases from J, with 8 bases in between. This CDR3 reads CAWSGQLNEKLFF. As DNA, the CDR3 is TGTGCCTGGAGTGGACAGCTAAATGAAAAACTGTTTTTT.

This chain uses TRBV19 with TRBJ2-7, with D perhaps matching TRBD1 (6 bases). Trimming removed 5 bases at V and 0 bases at J, with 11 bases between. The CDR3 is made up of 14 amino acids. Germline assignment: CDR1 LNHDA and CDR2 SQIVND (reference sequence). The CDR3 bases are TGTGCCAGTAGTGACAGGCTAAGCTCCTACGAGCAGTACTTC. This codes for CASSDRLSSYEQYF.

The chain links TRBV6-5 to TRBJ2-1; the match to TRBD2 covers 10 bases. The V gene's germline CDR1 is MNHEY and CDR2 SVGAGI. The CDR3 sequence is 15 residues long. V shed 6 bases and J 8 bases; nucleotides not matched to a gene: 10. The CDR3 loop is CASSAPSGGAHEQFF. The DNA of the CDR3 is TGTGCCAGCAGCGCCCCCAGCGGGGGGGCCCATGAGCAGTTCTTC.

This clone is a singleton in its sample. The gene calls are TRBV5-1 and TRBJ1-6, with a possible D match to TRBD1 (5 bases). The CDR3 runs 17 residues. V shed 0 bases and J shed 2 bases, with 12 bases lying between them. Germline CDR1 and CDR2: SGHRS and YFSETQ. The CDR3 reads CASSLGGGTPYNSPLHF. The CDR3, as DNA: TGCGCCAGCAGCTTGGGGGGAGGGACGCCCTATAATTCACCCCTCCACTTT.

The V and J genes are TRBV4-1 and TRBJ1-5; the D gene is possibly TRBD1 (6 bases). The CDR3 totals 18 residues. Germline-derived CDR1 and CDR2 are MGHRA and YSYEKL. Trimming removed 4 bases at V and 3 bases at J, with 22 bases between. CDR3 nucleotides: TGCGCCAGCAGCCTTCGATCCCCAGGGGCCTACTCCAATCAGCCCCAGCATTTT. It codes for CASSLRSPGAYSNQPQHF.

The chain recombines TRBV5-4 with TRBJ1-2; D perhaps matches TRBD1 (5 bases). V was shortened by 4 bases and J by 1 base, with 5 bases between the two germline ends. Germline CDR1 SGHNT, CDR2 YYREEE (reference sequence). The CDR3 runs to 12 residues. CDR3 in amino acids: CASSDSNYGYTF. The CDR3 bases are TGTGCCAGCAGCGACAGTAACTATGGCTACACCTTC.

The J gene is TRBJ1-2, the V gene TRBV6-5; 10 bases are shared with TRBD1. V trimming: 6 bases; J trimming: 1 base; junction bases outside the gene matches: 2. Germline lookup yields CDR1 MNHEY and CDR2 SVGAGI. The CDR3 covers 14 residues. The CDR3 loop reads CASRRDRGNYGYTF. CDR3 DNA: TGTGCCAGCAGGAGGGACAGGGGTAACTATGGCTACACCTTC.

V gene TRBV5-1 combines with J gene TRBJ1-2, with 8 bases aligning to TRBD1. The J segment lost 6 bases and the V segment lost 7 bases, leaving 8 bases of the junction unmatched. The germline CDR1 and CDR2 sequences are SGHRS and YFSETQ. This CDR3 contains 13 residues. The CDR3, as DNA: TGCGCCAGCCGGACAGGGCTAGAGGATGGCTACACCTTC. Residues: CASRTGLEDGYTF.

This chain links TRBV27 with TRBJ2-7; D may be TRBD1 (6 bases). CDR1 is MNHEY, CDR2 SMNVEV, per germline (reference sequence). The CDR3 runs to 14 residues. The V gene lost 5 bases and the J gene lost 7 bases, with 18 bases spanning the gap. CDR3 nucleotide sequence: TGTGCCAGCAGTCCCTTACGGCAGGGGTGGGAGCAGTACTTC. Protein sequence: CASSPLRQGWEQYF.

CDR3: CASSGVGNYGYTF. DNA of the CDR3: TGTGCCAGCAGTGGGGTCGGGAACTATGGCTACACCTTC. The chain carries TRBV2 and TRBJ1-2; D is ambiguous. Germline loops: CDR1 SNHLY, CDR2 FYNNEI. With 4 bases removed from V and 2 bases from J, the gap between germline ends came to 8 bases. The CDR3 spans 13 residues.

The J gene is TRBJ1-2, the V gene TRBV2; D is ambiguous. V dropped 10 bases and J dropped 8 bases, with 17 bases sitting between them. This CDR3 comprises 12 residues. Germline CDR1 SNHLY, CDR2 FYNNEI. The CDR3 coding sequence is TGTGCCACCCTCGTAGAGTTCGCGGGCTACACCTTC. Amino acids: CATLVEFAGYTF.

This clone was seen ten or more times. The rearrangement links TRBV20-1 to TRBJ2-5; D gene unclear. Germline values: CDR1 DFQATT, CDR2 SNEGSKA (reference sequence). This CDR3 comprises 11 residues. V lost 6 bases, J lost 10 bases, and 15 bases lay in between. CDR3 coding DNA: TGCAGTGCCAGTCATGGTTCCGACCAGTACTTC. This codes for CSASHGSDQYF.

The chain is built from TRBV10-3 and TRBJ2-5; D perhaps matches TRBD2 (5 bases). The V end lost 3 bases, the J end lost 2 bases, and 13 bases lay between the germline ends. The CDR3 is 15 amino acids. In germline, CDR1 is ENHRY, CDR2 SYGVKD. Here the CDR3 DNA reads TGTGCCATCAGTGAACCGGGATCAGGACAAGAGACCCAGTACTTC. Protein sequence: CAISEPGSGQETQYF.

The rearrangement uses TRBV4-1 and TRBJ1-4; 7 positions agree with TRBD1. CDR1 MGHRA and CDR2 YSYEKL come from the germline V gene. V was pared by 4 bases and J by 4 bases, with 9 bases of the junction left unmatched. This CDR3 is built from 16 residues. Here the CDR3 reads CASSRRQGLNNEKLFF. CDR3 nucleotides: TGCGCCAGCAGCCGAAGACAGGGACTGAATAATGAAAAACTGTTTTTT.

The V gene is TRBV9, the J gene TRBJ2-1; tentatively, D is TRBD1 (6 bases). V lost 0 bases and J lost 10, with 14 bases in between. This CDR3 contains 14 residues. Germline loops: CDR1 SGDLS, CDR2 YYNGEE. The CDR3 coding sequence is TGTGCCAGCAGCGTAGTGGCAGGGGCGCGGGAGCAGTTCTTC. It yields the protein CASSVVAGAREQFF.

The J gene is TRBJ1-1, the V gene TRBV7-3; 7 positions match TRBD1. The V segment lost 2 bases and the J segment 1 base; nucleotides outside the gene matches: 7. Germline assignment: CDR1 SGHTA and CDR2 FQGTGA. CDR3 size: 16 residues. The CDR3 spells CASSLGPRQGNTEAFF. The CDR3 DNA reads as TGTGCCAGCAGCTTAGGTCCTCGACAGGGGAACACTGAAGCTTTCTTT.

J is TRBJ1-2 and V is TRBV28, with TRBD1 as a possible D gene (6 bases). Trimming removed 5 bases from V and 0 bases from J, with 10 bases in between. The CDR3 length is 14 residues. Looked up from germline, CDR1 is MDHEN and CDR2 is SYDVKM. The CDR3 coding sequence is TGTGCCAGCAGTGACAGGCCAGCTAACTATGGCTACACCTTC. It codes for CASSDRPANYGYTF.

V is TRBV5-1 and J is TRBJ2-7; the match to TRBD1 covers 9 bases. With V trimmed by 4 bases and J by 4 bases, 6 bases remained unmatched. Per the germline V gene, CDR1 is SGHRS and CDR2 is YFSETQ. The CDR3 covers 14 residues. The CDR3 DNA follows: TGCGCCAGCAGCCCGACAGGGGGGAGATACGAGCAGTACTTC. Translation: CASSPTGGRYEQYF.

This chain joins TRBV7-9 and TRBJ1-2; no clear D. The V and J ends lost 1 base and 4 bases respectively, with 10 bases between them. The CDR3 contains 14 residues. In germline, CDR1 is SEHNR, CDR2 FQNEAQ (reference sequence). In DNA, the CDR3 is TGTGCCAGCAGCTTAGAGCGGGGTTTCTATGGCTACACCTTC. This gives the protein CASSLERGFYGYTF. Together with reference TRBV7-9 and TRBJ1-2, the CDR3 gives the full variable domain: DTGVSQNPRHKITKRGQNVTFRCDPISEHNRLYWYRQTLGQGPEFLTYFQNEAQLEKSRLLSDRFSAERPKGSFSTLEIQRTEQGDSAMYLCASSLERGFYGYTFGSGTRLTVV.

This chain links TRBV2 with TRBJ1-5; 10 nucleotides match TRBD1. Germline assignment: CDR1 SNHLY and CDR2 FYNNEI. The junction had 8 bases not matched to a gene; V was cut back by 6 bases and J by 3 bases. The CDR3 extends over 16 amino acids. The CDR3 spells CASSLTGGEFNQPQHF. The CDR3 bases are TGTGCCAGCAGCCTGACAGGGGGCGAGTTCAATCAGCCCCAGCATTTT.

V usage is TRBV2 and J usage is TRBJ2-3, with D perhaps matching TRBD1 (5 bases). The germline gives CDR1 SNHLY, CDR2 FYNNEI. With 7 bases removed from V and 4 bases from J, the gap between germline ends came to 21 bases. The CDR3 runs 16 residues. The CDR3 spells CASKLLLGTGADTQYF. In DNA, the CDR3 is TGTGCCAGCAAACTTCTTTTAGGTACAGGTGCAGATACGCAGTATTTT. Based on the CDR3 plus reference TRBV2 and TRBJ2-3, the full variable domain is EPEVTQTPSHQVTQMGQEVILRCVPISNHLYFYWYRQILGQKVEFLVSFYNNEISEKSEIFDDQFSVERPDGSNFTLKIRSTKLEDSAMYFCASKLLLGTGADTQYFGPGTRLTVL.